This paragraph covers one T cell receptor beta chain sequence. Its antigen remains undetermined. Base qualities were left out, and no much larger clone turns up one base away. This record comes from a study of T-cell reconstitution after alpha-beta-depleted transplantation in children (dated by TCRdb to about 2016). Study-level background: Using TCR repertoire profiling, the study followed T-cell immune reconstitution in a quantitative way in children after TCRalphabeta/CD19-depleted allogeneic hematopoietic cell transplantation. What the authors observed across the whole study: The apparently early recovery of alphabetaT-cell counts about two months after transplant reportedly depended on only several hundred rapidly expanded clones that came from non-depleted graft cells. Hyperexpanded clone frequencies declined over subsequent months; after one year, T-cell counts and TCRbeta diversity were mostly attributed to newly produced T cells. In some patients, the high TCRbeta diversity seen at day 60 was put down to recipient T cells and intrathymic progenitors that had survived conditioning.

Library method: PCR. Sequencing was carried out with an Illumina HiSeq 2500. TCR libraries were prepared with molecular barcoding, using unique molecular identifiers to normalize TCRbeta repertoire quantification. TCRdb reanalyzed the raw reads on its own, using fastp at Q25 for trimming and MiXCR for clone calling, and kept in-frame beta chains. Each entry merges the rows of one CDR3 protein and shows their most common DNA and genes. A total of around 250,000 distinct CDR3 sequences appear in this sample, more than 20% of them only once. Clones ranked in the top ten supply roughly 2.6% of the sample. The treatment or condition tag for this specimen amounts to: allogeneic hematopoietic cell transplantation with graft depleted of TCRalphabeta T cells and CD19 B cells. TCRalphabeta/CD19-depleted allogeneic hematopoietic cell grafts were given to the transplant recipients, all of whom were children.

CDR1 and CDR2, looked up from the germline V gene (reference sequence), are MNHEY and SMNVEV. Spanning cysteine to phenylalanine, the CDR3 consists of 14 amino acids. CDR3 DNA only is kept here, 42 bases in frame from base 1. The V end gives up 3 bases and the J end 4 bases, leaving 5 bases in the junction not matched to a gene. The sample consisted of PBMCs, taken before TCRalphabeta/CD19-depleted stem cell transplant. The sequence was obtained from a girl aged 2-9 years with Fanconi anemia, due to receive a stem cell transplant. The chain joins TRBV27 to TRBJ2-7; the junction holds 8 bases that match TRBD2. The sequenced DNA: TGTGCCAGCAGTTTTAGCGGGACCTCATACGAGCAGTACTTC. The encoded protein is CASSFSGTSYEQYF.